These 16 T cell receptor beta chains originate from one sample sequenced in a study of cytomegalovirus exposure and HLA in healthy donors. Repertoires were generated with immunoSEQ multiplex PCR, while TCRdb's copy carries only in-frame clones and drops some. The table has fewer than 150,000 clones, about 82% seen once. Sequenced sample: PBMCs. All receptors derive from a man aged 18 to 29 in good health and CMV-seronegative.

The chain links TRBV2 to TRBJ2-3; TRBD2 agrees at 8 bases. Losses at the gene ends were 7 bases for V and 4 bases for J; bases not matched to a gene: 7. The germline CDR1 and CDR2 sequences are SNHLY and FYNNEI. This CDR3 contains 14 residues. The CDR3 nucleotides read TGTGCCAGCATGCTAGCGGGTTTGCCAGATACGCAGTATTTT. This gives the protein CASMLAGLPDTQYF.

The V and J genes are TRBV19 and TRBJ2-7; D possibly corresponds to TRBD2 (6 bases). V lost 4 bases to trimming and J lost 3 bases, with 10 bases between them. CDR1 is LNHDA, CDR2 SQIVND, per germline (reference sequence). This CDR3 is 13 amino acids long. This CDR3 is CASSRGEGYEQYF. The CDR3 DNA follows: TGTGCCAGTAGTAGGGGGGAAGGCTACGAGCAGTACTTC.

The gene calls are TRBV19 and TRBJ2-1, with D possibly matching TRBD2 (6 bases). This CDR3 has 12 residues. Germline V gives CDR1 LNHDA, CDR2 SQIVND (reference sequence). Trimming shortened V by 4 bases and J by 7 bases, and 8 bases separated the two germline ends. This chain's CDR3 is CASSTGGNEQFF. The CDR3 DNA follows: TGTGCCAGTAGTACTGGAGGGAATGAGCAGTTCTTC. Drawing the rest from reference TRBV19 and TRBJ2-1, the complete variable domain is DGGITQSPKYLFRKEGQNVTLSCEQNLNHDAMYWYRQDPGQGLRLIYYSQIVNDFQKGDIAEGYSVSREKKESFPLTVTSAQKNPTAFYLCASSTGGNEQFFGPGTRLTVL.

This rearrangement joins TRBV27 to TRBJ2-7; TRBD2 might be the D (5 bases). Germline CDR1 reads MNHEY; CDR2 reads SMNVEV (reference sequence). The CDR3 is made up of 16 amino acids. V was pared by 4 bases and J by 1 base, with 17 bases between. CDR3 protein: CASSSRRGPVSYEQYF. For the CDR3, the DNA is TGTGCCAGCAGTTCCCGCAGAGGGCCCGTTTCCTACGAGCAGTACTTC.

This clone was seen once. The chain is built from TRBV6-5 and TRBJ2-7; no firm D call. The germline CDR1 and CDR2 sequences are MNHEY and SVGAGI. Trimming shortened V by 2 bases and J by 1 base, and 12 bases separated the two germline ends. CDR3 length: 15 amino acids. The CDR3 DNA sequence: TGTGCCAGCAGTTACACACAGTCGAGTTCCTACGAGCAGTACTTC. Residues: CASSYTQSSSYEQYF.

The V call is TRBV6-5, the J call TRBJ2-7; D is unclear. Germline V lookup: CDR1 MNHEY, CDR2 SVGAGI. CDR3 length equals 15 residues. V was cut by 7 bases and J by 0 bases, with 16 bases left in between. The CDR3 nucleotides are TGTGCCAGCATGCCATGGGCAGGAAGCTCCTACGAGCAGTACTTC. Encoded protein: CASMPWAGSSYEQYF.

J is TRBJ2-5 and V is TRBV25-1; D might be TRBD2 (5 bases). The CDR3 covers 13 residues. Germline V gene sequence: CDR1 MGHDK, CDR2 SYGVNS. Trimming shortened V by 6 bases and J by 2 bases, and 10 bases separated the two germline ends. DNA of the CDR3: TGTGCCAGCAGATTAGCGACACAAGAGACCCAGTACTTC. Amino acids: CASRLATQETQYF.

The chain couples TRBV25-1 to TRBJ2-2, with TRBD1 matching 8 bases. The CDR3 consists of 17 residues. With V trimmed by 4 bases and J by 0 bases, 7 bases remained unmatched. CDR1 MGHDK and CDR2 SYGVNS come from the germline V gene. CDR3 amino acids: CASSGGQGQANTGELFF. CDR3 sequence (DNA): TGTGCCAGCAGTGGGGGCCAGGGACAGGCGAACACCGGGGAGCTGTTTTTT.

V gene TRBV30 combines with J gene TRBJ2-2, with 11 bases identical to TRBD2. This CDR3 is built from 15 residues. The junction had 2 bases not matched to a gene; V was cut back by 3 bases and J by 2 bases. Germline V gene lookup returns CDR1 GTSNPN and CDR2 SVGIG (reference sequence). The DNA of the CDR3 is TGTGCCTGGAGCAGACTAGCGGGAAACACCGGGGAGCTGTTTTTT. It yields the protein CAWSRLAGNTGELFF.

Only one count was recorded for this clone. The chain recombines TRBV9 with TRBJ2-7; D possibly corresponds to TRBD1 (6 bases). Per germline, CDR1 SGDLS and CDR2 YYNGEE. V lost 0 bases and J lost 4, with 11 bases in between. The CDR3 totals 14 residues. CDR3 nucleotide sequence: TGTGCCAGCAGCGTAGGGGACACCCTATACGAGCAGTACTTC. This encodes CASSVGDTLYEQYF.

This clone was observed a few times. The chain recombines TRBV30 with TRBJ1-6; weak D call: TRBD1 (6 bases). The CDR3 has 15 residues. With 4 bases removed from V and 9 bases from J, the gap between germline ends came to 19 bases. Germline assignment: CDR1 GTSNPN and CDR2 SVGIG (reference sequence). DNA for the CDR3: TGTGCCTGGAATAGGGGACACCCGAGGGTTTCACCCCTCCACTTT. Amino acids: CAWNRGHPRVSPLHF.

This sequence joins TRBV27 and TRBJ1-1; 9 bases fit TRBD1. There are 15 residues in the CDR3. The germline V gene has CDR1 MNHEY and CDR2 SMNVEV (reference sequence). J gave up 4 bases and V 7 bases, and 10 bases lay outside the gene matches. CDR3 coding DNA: TGTGCCAGCACCCCGACAGGGGGATTTATCACTGAAGCTTTCTTT. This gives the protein CASTPTGGFITEAFF.

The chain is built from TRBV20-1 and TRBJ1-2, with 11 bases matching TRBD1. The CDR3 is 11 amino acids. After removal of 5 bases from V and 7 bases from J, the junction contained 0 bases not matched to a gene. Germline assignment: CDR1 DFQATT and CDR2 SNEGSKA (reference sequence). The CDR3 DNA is TGCAGTGCTGGGACAGGGGGTGGCTACACCTTC. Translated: CSAGTGGGYTF.

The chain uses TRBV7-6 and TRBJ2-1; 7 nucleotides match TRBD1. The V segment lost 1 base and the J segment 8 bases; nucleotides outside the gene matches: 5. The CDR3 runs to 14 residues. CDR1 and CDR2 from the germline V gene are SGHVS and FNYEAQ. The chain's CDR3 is CASSLDRGGDEQFF. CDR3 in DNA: TGTGCCAGCAGCTTAGACAGGGGTGGGGATGAGCAGTTCTTC.

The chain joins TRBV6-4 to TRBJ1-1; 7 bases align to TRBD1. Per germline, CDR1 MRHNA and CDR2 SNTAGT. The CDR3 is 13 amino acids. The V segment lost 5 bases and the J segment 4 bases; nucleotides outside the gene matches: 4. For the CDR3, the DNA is TGTGCCAGCAGTACAGGGGTCTCCACTGAAGCTTTCTTT. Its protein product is CASSTGVSTEAFF.

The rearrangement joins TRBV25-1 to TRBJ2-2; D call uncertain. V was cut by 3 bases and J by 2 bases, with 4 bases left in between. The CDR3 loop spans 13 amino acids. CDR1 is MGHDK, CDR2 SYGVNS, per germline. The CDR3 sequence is CASSDKNTGELFF. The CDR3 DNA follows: TGTGCCAGCAGTGACAAAAACACCGGGGAGCTGTTTTTT.